The T cell receptor (beta chain) described here comes from a study of OX40 agonist ivuxolimab in advanced cancers. Study-level background: Intravenous ivuxolimab was administered to patients every 2 weeks at 0.01 to 10 mg/kg. Mean age approximately 66 years, range 23 to 79; 82.7% male.

Generated by immunoSEQ multiplex PCR, the TCRdb table keeps only in-frame clones and is missing some. Of about 26,000 clones listed, about 83% are singletons. Germline CDR1 MRHNA, CDR2 SNTAGT. The CDR3 runs to 13 residues. V was pared by 0 bases and J by 5 bases, with 7 bases between. The TCR comes from an adult with an advanced solid tumor such as melanoma, head and neck, liver or kidney cancer. The chain employs TRBV6-4 and TRBJ1-1, with D unresolved. The sequencing used CD4+ or CD8+ T cells sorted from blood, collected in a trial of the OX40 agonist ivuxolimab. As DNA, the CDR3 is TGTGCCAGCAGTGACTCAATGGGTACTGAAGCTTTCTTT. Amino acids: CASSDSMGTEAFF.